These T cell receptor beta chains were read from a single sample in a study of T-cell memory formation after mild COVID-19. TCRdb re-called the 5' RACE reads through MiXCR, storing one row per CDR3 protein. The sample records about 610,000 distinct CDR3 sequences, around a sixth being singletons. Sequencing input: PBMCs or a T cell subset sorted from them (not recorded which). Source of these receptors: an adult woman who had mild COVID-19 (a few samples of this study predate the infection). Cell type and time point are not known. CDR3s include the opening cysteine and the closing phenylalanine or tryptophan. The D gene is left open where the match is weak. Not every row has a clone size; where given, it reads once, few, many or a size class.

.,TRBJ2-1,many,TRBV7-2,CASSRQHTGDNEQFF,TGTGCCAGCAGCCGTCAGCATACGGGGGACAATGAGCAGTTCTTC
.,TRBJ2-6,few,TRBV7-9,CASSKRNSGANVLTF,TGTGCCAGCAGCAAAAGAAACTCTGGGGCCAACGTCCTGACTTTC
.,TRBJ2-5,.,TRBV4-1,CASSLGGPSKETQYF,TGCGCCAGCAGCCTCGGGGGGCCTTCCAAAGAGACCCAGTACTTC
.,TRBJ2-1,few,TRBV5-5,CASSPGKGTGQFF,TGTGCCAGCAGCCCGGGGAAGGGCACGGGGCAGTTCTTC
.,TRBJ2-3,few,TRBV10-3,CAISEQLASDTQYF,TGTGCCATCAGTGAGCAACTAGCCTCAGATACGCAGTATTTT
TRBD2,TRBJ2-1,many,TRBV3-1,CASSQAGTSGRYEQFF,TGTGCCAGCAGCCAAGCCGGGACTAGCGGGAGGTATGAGCAGTTCTTC
.,TRBJ2-5,.,TRBV6-6,CASSYSKVQETQYF,TGTGCCAGCAGTTACTCGAAAGTTCAGGAGACCCAGTACTTC
.,TRBJ2-7,many,TRBV6-6,CASGPENNYEQYF,TGTGCCAGTGGACCCGAGAATAATTACGAGCAGTACTTC
.,TRBJ1-5,many,TRBV15,CATSGQGSRQPQHF,TGTGCCACCAGCGGTCAGGGTTCTAGGCAGCCCCAGCATTTT
TRBD1,TRBJ1-1,.,TRBV29-1,CSVEGGTGNTEAFF,TGCAGCGTTGAAGGAGGGACAGGGAACACTGAAGCTTTCTTT
.,TRBJ2-7,few,TRBV18,CASSHGDYSYEQYF,TGTGCCAGCTCACACGGGGATTACTCCTACGAGCAGTACTTC
TRBD2,TRBJ2-7,few,TRBV11-2,CASSLDLVGGPYYEQYF,TGTGCCAGCAGCTTAGATCTGGTGGGAGGGCCTTACTACGAGCAGTACTTC
.,TRBJ1-2,.,TRBV5-6,CASSFTGGYTF,TGTGCCAGCAGCTTTACCGGCGGCTACACCTTC
TRBD1,TRBJ1-3,few,TRBV5-1,CASSLGTGSGNTIYF,TGCGCCAGCAGCTTGGGGACAGGGTCTGGAAACACCATATATTTT
TRBD2,TRBJ2-1,.,TRBV3-1,CASSQESWTSGRNEQFF,TGTGCCAGCAGCCAAGAGAGTTGGACTAGCGGGAGGAATGAGCAGTTCTTC
TRBD1,TRBJ1-1,.,TRBV6-6,CASSTQTGTGRGGEAFF,TGTGCCAGCAGTACGCAGACCGGGACAGGGCGAGGGGGTGAAGCTTTCTTT
TRBD2,TRBJ2-5,many,TRBV20-1,CSATRGSGKETQYF,TGCAGTGCTACCCGTGGGAGCGGGAAGGAGACCCAGTACTTC
.,TRBJ1-1,.,TRBV19,CASFGGRLNTEAFF,TGTGCCAGTTTCGGTGGGAGACTGAACACTGAAGCTTTCTTT
.,TRBJ1-2,.,TRBV7-9,CASSSPGVGAPGYGYTF,TGTGCCAGCAGCTCCCCCGGGGTGGGGGCGCCCGGCTATGGCTACACCTTC
.,TRBJ2-1,.,TRBV12-3/TRBV12-4,CASSLSLSYNEQFF,TGTGCCAGCAGTTTAAGTCTCTCCTACAATGAGCAGTTCTTC
.,TRBJ2-4,few,TRBV15,CATSRDLGGATLAKNIQYF,TGTGCCACCAGCAGAGATTTAGGCGGGGCGACCCTAGCCAAAAACATTCAGTACTTC
.,TRBJ1-1,few,TRBV7-3,CASSLLTGSEAFF,TGTGCCAGCAGCCTACTCACAGGGTCTGAAGCTTTCTTT
TRBD2,TRBJ2-1,few,TRBV27,CASRLAGGPYEQFF,TGTGCCAGCAGACTAGCGGGAGGGCCCTATGAGCAGTTCTTC
TRBD1,TRBJ2-4,few,TRBV7-9,CASSPRWGDRGPLATKNIQYF,TGTGCCAGCAGCCCAAGATGGGGGGACAGGGGGCCGTTGGCAACCAAAAACATTCAGTACTTC
.,TRBJ2-7,.,TRBV12-3/TRBV12-4,CASSWTISSYEQYF,TGTGCCAGCAGTTGGACAATTAGCTCCTACGAGCAGTACTTC
.,TRBJ2-1,.,TRBV27,CASSALGRNEQFF,TGTGCCAGCAGTGCGCTCGGACGGAATGAGCAGTTCTTC
.,TRBJ2-3,.,TRBV9,CASSVASMADTQYF,TGTGCCAGCAGCGTAGCCAGCATGGCAGATACGCAGTATTTT
TRBD2,TRBJ2-7,few,TRBV7-9,CASSWEGYEQYF,TGTGCCAGCAGCTGGGAGGGCTACGAGCAGTACTTC
.,TRBJ1-3,few,TRBV7-9,CASSWGAGNTIYF,TGTGCCAGCAGCTGGGGAGCGGGAAACACCATATATTTT
TRBD1,TRBJ1-4,few,TRBV27,CASSLSGTGDEKLFF,TGTGCCAGCAGTTTGAGTGGGACAGGGGATGAAAAACTGTTTTTT
.,TRBJ1-1,few,TRBV19,CASFYAGGLEAFF,TGTGCCAGTTTTTACGCAGGAGGGCTTGAAGCTTTCTTT
.,TRBJ1-4,.,TRBV28,CASTRYRATNEKLFF,TGTGCCAGCACCCGTTACAGAGCAACTAATGAAAAACTGTTTTTT
TRBD1,TRBJ1-2,.,TRBV7-8,CASSSIRDRVNGYTF,TGTGCCAGCAGCTCTATCCGGGACAGGGTGAATGGCTACACCTTC
TRBD1,TRBJ2-1,few,TRBV5-1,CASSYDRGHAYNEQFF,TGCGCCAGCAGTTATGACAGGGGGCACGCCTACAATGAGCAGTTCTTC
.,TRBJ1-5,few,TRBV6-5,CASSSTLFAGSNQPQHF,TGTGCCAGCAGTTCGACCCTCTTCGCAGGGAGCAATCAGCCCCAGCATTTT
TRBD2,TRBJ2-5,.,TRBV5-1,CASSLHSGGLETQYF,TGCGCCAGCAGCCTGCATAGCGGGGGGCTGGAGACCCAGTACTTC
.,TRBJ2-5,.,TRBV14,CASSPIGPVGETQYF,TGTGCCAGCAGCCCCATCGGCCCGGTCGGGGAGACCCAGTACTTC